This note documents a single T cell receptor (beta chain) sequence. The data belong to a study of blood T cell repertoires in COVID-19. Study in general: The origin of the acute and convalescent COVID-19 samples was the United States, Italy and Spain. From T cells, B-cell-depleted T cells, or PBMCs came the material, which was cDNA or gDNA.

CDR3 length: 13 residues. Germline-derived CDR1 and CDR2 are SGHTA and FQGNSA. The V gene lost 5 bases and the J gene lost 8 bases, with 12 bases spanning the gap. Study processing details: Using reference gene primer amplification, nucleated cell counts were estimated. Profiling relied on immunoSEQ multiplex PCR, and the TCRdb table lists in-frame clones only, not all of them. V and J calls and clone size come straight from that table; D and trimming were deduced from the DNA. The data contain about 94,000 clones, around 82% of them singletons. The receptor comes from a man between 60 and 75 years old with acute or convalescent COVID-19. Sequencing input: peripheral blood. This sequence joins TRBV7-2 and TRBJ1-4; possible D gene TRBD1, 5 bases. CDR3 DNA sequence: TGTGCCAGCAGCCCGCGGGGGGGAGAAAAACTGTTTTTT. This gives the protein CASSPRGGEKLFF.